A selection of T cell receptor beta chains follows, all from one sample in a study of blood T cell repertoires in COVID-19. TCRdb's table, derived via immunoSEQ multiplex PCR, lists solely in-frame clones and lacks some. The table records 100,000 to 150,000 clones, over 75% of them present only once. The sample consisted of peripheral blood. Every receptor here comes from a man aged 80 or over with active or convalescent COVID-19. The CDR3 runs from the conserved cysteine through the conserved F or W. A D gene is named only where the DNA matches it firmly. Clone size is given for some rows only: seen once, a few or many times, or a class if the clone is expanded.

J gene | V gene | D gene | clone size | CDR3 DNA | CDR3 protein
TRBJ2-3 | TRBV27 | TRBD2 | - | TGTGCCAGCAGTTTATCGGCGGGGGGGCCTTTCACAGATACGCAGTATTTT | CASSLSAGGPFTDTQYF
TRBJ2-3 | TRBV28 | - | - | TGTGCCAGCAGTCGGCGGGGGCGGCTTACGGCAGATACGCAGTATTTT | CASSRRGRLTADTQYF
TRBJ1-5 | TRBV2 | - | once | TGTGCCAGCAGTGCGCAGGGAAATAGCAATCAGCCCCAGCATTTT | CASSAQGNSNQPQHF
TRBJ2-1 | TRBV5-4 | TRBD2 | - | TGTGCCAGCAGCTCCGGGGGAGCGGGAGGTTCCTACAATGAGCAGTTCTTC | CASSSGGAGGSYNEQFF
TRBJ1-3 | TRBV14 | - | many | TGTGCCAGCAGCCCTTTGGGCCCCTCATCTGGAAACACCATATATTTT | CASSPLGPSSGNTIYF
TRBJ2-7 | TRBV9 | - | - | TGTGCCAGCAGCGTAGCTCCGGTCTCCTCGAGCCCCTACGAGCAGTACTTC | CASSVAPVSSSPYEQYF
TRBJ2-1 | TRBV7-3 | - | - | TGTGCCAGCAGCTATGGCGGGATGGGCAGTGAGCAGTTCTTC | CASSYGGMGSEQFF
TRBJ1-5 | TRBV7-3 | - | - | TGTGCCAGCAGCCCAGAGGTGGCAGGGGTTCAGCATTTT | CASSPEVAGVQHF
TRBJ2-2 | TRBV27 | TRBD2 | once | TGTGCCAGCAGTCGATCCCGAGCGGGGACCGGGGAGCTGTTTTTT | CASSRSRAGTGELFF
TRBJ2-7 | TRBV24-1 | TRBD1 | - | TGTGCCACCAGTGAGCCCGGGACAGGGAAACATTACGAGCAGTACTTC | CATSEPGTGKHYEQYF
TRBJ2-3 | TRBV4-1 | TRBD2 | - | TGCGCCAGCAGCCACTCTACTAGCGGGGGGTTCACAGATACGCAGTATTTT | CASSHSTSGGFTDTQYF
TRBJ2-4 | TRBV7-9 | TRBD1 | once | TGTGCCAGCAGCTTACTTACGGGGACAGGCGGCATTCAGTACTTC | CASSLLTGTGGIQYF
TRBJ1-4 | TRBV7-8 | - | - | TGTGCCAGCAGTCTCTTCTCGAAGCGGGGGGAAAAACTGTTTTTT | CASSLFSKRGEKLFF
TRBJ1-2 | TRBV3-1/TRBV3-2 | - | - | TGTGCCAGCAGCCACGGAAGTAGGGAGGGATCCTTGGGGGGCTACACCTTC | CASSHGSREGSLGGYTF
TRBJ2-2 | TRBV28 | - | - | TGTGCCAGCTGGAGGGACAGAAGCACCGGGGAGCTGTTTTTT | CASWRDRSTGELFF
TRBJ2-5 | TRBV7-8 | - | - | TGTGCCAGCAGCTTATTACAAGAGACCCAGTACTTC | CASSLLQETQYF
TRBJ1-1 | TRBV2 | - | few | TGTGCCAGCAGTGCGGGACTCTCCTTTAGCACTGAAGCTTTCTTT | CASSAGLSFSTEAFF